This T cell receptor beta chain was obtained from a study of shared T cell receptors in the human thymus. Some clones are missing from TCRdb's copy, which holds only in-frame ones; the method was immunoSEQ multiplex PCR. The sample records about 400,000 clones, roughly 94% being singletons. The CDR3 contains 14 residues. After removal of 6 bases from V and 7 bases from J, the junction contained 5 bases not matched to a gene. The V gene's germline CDR1 is SEHNR and CDR2 FQNEAQ (reference sequence). The sequence was collected from a human donor. Specimen: thymocytes. This chain links TRBV7-9 with TRBJ1-4; TRBD1 matches at 10 bases. The CDR3 DNA reads as TGTGCCAGCAGAGGGACAGGGGCAGGTGAAAAACTGTTTTTT. It codes for CASRGTGAGEKLFF.